These 32 T cell receptor beta chains were all obtained from the same sample, sequenced in a study of shared T cell receptors in the human thymus. Libraries were prepared by immunoSEQ multiplex PCR; TCRdb keeps only in-frame clonotypes and omits some of them. The sample has 720,000 or so clones, approximately 83% seen once. The sample was also linked to a second study, of human thymus T cells.

Specimen: thymocytes. These receptors originate from a girl in the first two years of life with a congenital heart defect.

CDR3 nucleotide sequence: TGTGCCAGCAGGGGACTGCGCACAGATACGCAGTATTTT. Amino acids: CASRGLRTDTQYF. The chain couples TRBV27 to TRBJ2-3; perhaps TRBD2 as D (6 bases). Germline lookup yields CDR1 MNHEY and CDR2 SMNVEV (reference sequence). The CDR3 sequence is 13 residues long. V lost 6 bases and J lost 1, with 8 bases in between.

A single count supports this clone. The chain couples TRBV19 to TRBJ2-2, with 9 nucleotides matching TRBD1. The junction had 8 bases not matched to a gene; V was cut back by 3 bases and J by 6 bases. The germline gives CDR1 LNHDA, CDR2 SQIVND (reference sequence). The CDR3 has 16 amino acids. Here the CDR3 reads CASSIQHRGLSGELFF. The DNA of the CDR3 is TGTGCCAGTAGTATCCAACACAGGGGGCTTTCCGGGGAGCTGTTTTTT.

The chain employs TRBV28 and TRBJ2-7; TRBD1 aligns across 11 bases. This CDR3 is built from 14 residues. The trim removed 5 bases at V and 6 bases at J, leaving 6 bases unmatched. Germline V gene data show CDR1 as MDHEN and CDR2 as SYDVKM. CDR3 sequence: CASSKRDRGGEQYF. CDR3 coding DNA: TGTGCCAGCAGTAAACGGGACAGGGGGGGCGAGCAGTACTTC.

The genes are TRBV19 and TRBJ2-3; perhaps TRBD1 as D (6 bases). The germline CDR1 and CDR2 sequences are LNHDA and SQIVND (reference sequence). V was cut by 8 bases and J by 1 base, with 13 bases left in between. This CDR3 is built from 14 residues. The CDR3 coding sequence is TGTGCCAGTTGTTCCGGGACACGCACAGATACGCAGTATTTT. Residues: CASCSGTRTDTQYF.

V is TRBV5-1 and J is TRBJ2-5; 12 bases fit TRBD2. From germline, CDR1 is SGHRS and CDR2 YFSETQ. The junction had 6 bases not matched to a gene; V was cut back by 3 bases and J by 3 bases. This CDR3 is 16 amino acids long. CDR3 loop: CASSSSLAGGKETQYF. The CDR3 DNA sequence: TGCGCCAGCAGCTCCTCTCTAGCGGGGGGGAAAGAGACCCAGTACTTC.

The genes are TRBV6-6 and TRBJ2-3, with a possible D match to TRBD2 (6 bases). CDR3 size: 16 residues. From germline, CDR1 is MNHNY and CDR2 SVGAGI (reference sequence). The ends were cut back, 0 bases at V and 2 bases at J, with 12 bases in the middle. The CDR3 DNA reads as TGTGCCAGCAGTTACTCTACTTGGGGACTCACAGATACGCAGTATTTT. This translates into CASSYSTWGLTDTQYF.

The chain recombines TRBV27 with TRBJ1-1; D is unresolved. Germline-derived CDR1 and CDR2 are MNHEY and SMNVEV (reference sequence). Trimming removed 5 bases at V and 5 bases at J, with 18 bases between. The CDR3 totals 15 residues. DNA for the CDR3: TGTGCCAGCAGTCCACGGCGGGGTAGGTGGACTGAAGCTTTCTTT. Protein: CASSPRRGRWTEAFF.

This chain uses TRBV12-5 with TRBJ2-1; no reliable D call. Trimming removed 6 bases at V and 7 bases at J, with 7 bases between. Per germline, CDR1 LGHNT and CDR2 FRNRAP. The CDR3 consists of 11 residues. CDR3 sequence reads: CASGMENEQFF. In DNA, the CDR3 is TGTGCTAGTGGCATGGAGAATGAGCAGTTCTTC.

The chain joins TRBV7-6 to TRBJ1-3; 8 bases fit TRBD1. The V gene end was trimmed by 6 bases and the J gene end by 3 bases; junction bases not matched to a gene: 13. Germline CDR1 reads SGHVS; CDR2 reads FNYEAQ. The CDR3 runs 17 residues. CDR3 amino acids: CASRPPDREFGGNTIYF. CDR3 nucleotide sequence: TGTGCCAGCAGACCCCCGGACAGGGAATTCGGTGGAAACACCATATATTTT.

The gene calls are TRBV25-1 and TRBJ2-1; 10 nucleotides align to TRBD1. V lost 4 bases, J lost 14 bases, and 8 bases stayed unmatched. CDR1 MGHDK and CDR2 SYGVNS come from the germline V gene. CDR3 length equals 13 residues. The CDR3 DNA sequence: TGTGCCAGCAGTGCCCGGGACAGGGGCGGTAAGTTCTTC. This sequence encodes CASSARDRGGKFF.

The CDR3 reads CASSFKWADTEAFF. CDR3 sequence (DNA): TGTGCCAGCAGCTTTAAGTGGGCAGACACTGAAGCTTTCTTT. The chain couples TRBV7-4 to TRBJ1-1; D not resolved. V was trimmed by 3 bases and J by 3 bases, leaving 11 bases between them. CDR3 length: 14 amino acids. Germline V gene sequence: CDR1 SGHVT, CDR2 SQSDAQ. The full variable domain, in which reference TRBV7-4 and TRBJ1-1 provide the parts outside the CDR3, is GAGVSQSPRYKVAKRGRDVALRCDSISGHVTLYWYRQTLGQGSEVLTYSQSDAQRDKSGRPSGRFSAERPERSVSTLKIQRTEQGDSAVYLCASSFKWADTEAFFGQGTRLTVV.

This clone was recorded a few times. The gene calls are TRBV4-1 and TRBJ2-1; D unresolved. The V and J ends lost 4 bases and 7 bases respectively, with 11 bases between them. CDR3 length: 13 residues. CDR1 MGHRA and CDR2 YSYEKL come from the germline V gene. CDR3 sequence: CASSRGPLNEQFF. Here the CDR3 DNA reads TGCGCCAGCAGCCGAGGCCCTTTGAATGAGCAGTTCTTC.

Worth noting for this clone: Other DNA sequences in the same sample also yield this CDR3. The chain uses TRBV6-6 and TRBJ2-3; 8 bases line up with TRBD2. V dropped 8 bases and J dropped 2; count of bases not matched to a gene: 12. The CDR3 contains 16 residues. Germline assignment: CDR1 MNHNY and CDR2 SVGAGI (reference sequence). CDR3 DNA sequence: TGTGCCAGCTTTCCCAAACTAGCGGAGATCACAGATACGCAGTATTTT. This gives the protein CASFPKLAEITDTQYF.

The gene calls are TRBV28 and TRBJ2-2; possibly TRBD2 for D (5 bases). This CDR3 spans 15 amino acids. Trimming pared 1 base from V and 7 bases from J, leaving 13 bases between. Per the germline V gene, CDR1 is MDHEN and CDR2 is SYDVKM. CDR3: CASSLFLAGDGELFF. DNA for the CDR3: TGTGCCAGCAGTTTATTCCTCGCCGGGGACGGGGAGCTGTTTTTT.

This chain uses TRBV5-1 with TRBJ2-5, with 10 bases that match TRBD2. The germline gives CDR1 SGHRS, CDR2 YFSETQ. The CDR3 is made up of 16 amino acids. After removal of 4 bases from V and 0 bases from J, the junction contained 6 bases not matched to a gene. The CDR3 DNA sequence: TGCGCCAGCAGCCGAGGACTAGCGGACCACCAAGAGACCCAGTACTTC. This translates into CASSRGLADHQETQYF.

The rearrangement links TRBV6-5 to TRBJ2-2, with 8 bases lining up with TRBD1. J lost 4 bases, V lost 5 bases, and 3 bases had no gene match. The CDR3 has 14 residues. Germline-derived CDR1 and CDR2 are MNHEY and SVGAGI. The CDR3 DNA reads as TGTGCCAGCAGTCCACAGGGGGTCACCGGGGAGCTGTTTTTT. It translates to CASSPQGVTGELFF.

The chain uses TRBV19 and TRBJ1-2; 9 bases are a match to TRBD1. CDR3 length: 18 residues. CDR1 is LNHDA, CDR2 SQIVND, per germline (reference sequence). V was pared by 0 bases and J by 6 bases, with 14 bases of the junction left unmatched. CDR3: CASSIEGDTGGASDGYTF. The CDR3, as DNA: TGTGCCAGTAGTATAGAAGGGGACACAGGGGGCGCATCCGATGGCTACACCTTC.

The chain links TRBV4-3 to TRBJ1-2, with a possible D match to TRBD1 (5 bases). The CDR3 covers 15 residues. Trimming took 0 bases from V and 7 from J, leaving 15 bases between them. Germline lookup yields CDR1 LGHNA and CDR2 YSLEER. Here the CDR3 DNA reads TGCGCCAGCAGCCAAGAGTTTCAAGGGGAACGTGGCTACACCTTC. Translating it yields CASSQEFQGERGYTF.

This chain uses TRBV5-1 with TRBJ2-7, with D possibly matching TRBD1 (5 bases). CDR3 size: 16 residues. Germline CDR1 and CDR2: SGHRS and YFSETQ. Trimming removed 4 bases at V and 2 bases at J, with 19 bases between. Here the CDR3 DNA reads TGCGCCAGCAGCCCAGCAGAGACAGCTGTACCCTACGAGCAGTACTTC. Translated: CASSPAETAVPYEQYF. Looking up the rest from reference TRBV5-1 and TRBJ2-7 gives the full variable domain: KAGVTQTPRYLIKTRGQQVTLSCSPISGHRSVSWYQQTPGQGLQFLFEYFSETQRNKGNFPGRFSGRQFSNSRSEMNVSTLELGDSALYLCASSPAETAVPYEQYFGPGTRLTVT.

The chain combines TRBV11-2 with TRBJ1-4; D possibly corresponds to TRBD1 (6 bases). The CDR3 has 14 residues. The germline V and J ends were trimmed by 7 bases and 7 bases, with 16 bases remaining between them. Germline V CDR1 and CDR2: SGHAT, FQNNGV. CDR3 nucleotides: TGTGCCAGCACCCCCGGGACATGGGGTGAAAAACTGTTTTTT. Residues: CASTPGTWGEKLFF.

The rearrangement joins TRBV18 to TRBJ2-2; 13 nucleotides line up with TRBD2. The germline V gene encodes CDR1 KGHSH and CDR2 LQKENI. This CDR3 has 17 residues. Trimming cost V 4 bases and J 6 bases; bases outside gene matches: 8. The CDR3 region has the DNA TGTGCCAGCTCACGGGGACTAGCGGGGTCCGGCCCCGGGGAGCTGTTTTTT. This translates into CASSRGLAGSGPGELFF.

For this clone: Distinct nucleotide sequences in the sample also encode this CDR3. V is TRBV28 and J is TRBJ1-5, with D possibly matching TRBD1 (5 bases). This CDR3 spans 14 amino acids. The V gene's germline CDR1 is MDHEN and CDR2 SYDVKM. The V end was cut by 4 bases, the J end by 3 bases, with 10 bases between. DNA for the CDR3: TGTGCCAGCAGTTCCCAGGGTTCCAATCAGCCCCAGCATTTT. Its protein is CASSSQGSNQPQHF. Full variable domain (outside the CDR3, taken from reference TRBV28 and TRBJ1-5): DVKVTQSSRYLVKRTGEKVFLECVQDMDHENMFWYRQDPGLGLRLIYFSYDVKMKEKGDIPEGYSVSREKKERFSLILESASTNQTSMYLCASSSQGSNQPQHFGDGTRLSIL.

This rearrangement joins TRBV5-4 to TRBJ1-2; weak D call: TRBD1 (6 bases). Germline V gene sequence: CDR1 SGHNT, CDR2 YYREEE (reference sequence). This CDR3 spans 16 amino acids. V was cut by 4 bases and J by 1 base, with 17 bases left in between. The DNA of the CDR3 is TGTGCCAGCAGCCTAAAATACAGGGATCGTAACTATGGCTACACCTTC. This sequence encodes CASSLKYRDRNYGYTF.

J is TRBJ1-4 and V is TRBV4-3; no firm D call. CDR3 length equals 15 residues. CDR1 is LGHNA and CDR2 is YSLEER in the germline V gene. Trimming pared 1 base from V and 12 bases from J, leaving 18 bases between. Here the CDR3 reads CASSQGGGPEWELFF. CDR3 coding DNA: TGCGCCAGCAGCCAAGGTGGCGGCCCGGAATGGGAACTGTTTTTT.

This chain links TRBV19 with TRBJ1-5; 7 nucleotides match TRBD1. Germline CDR1 is LNHDA and CDR2 is SQIVND (reference sequence). The ends lost 9 bases at V and 2 bases at J; junction bases unmatched: 16. The CDR3 has 17 amino acids. This chain's CDR3 is CASEGAPLTVGNQPQHF. CDR3 DNA sequence: TGTGCCAGCGAGGGGGCACCGTTGACAGTCGGCAATCAGCCCCAGCATTTT.

The J gene is TRBJ2-3, the V gene TRBV19; 13 nucleotides agree with TRBD2. The V segment lost 6 bases and the J segment 5 bases; nucleotides outside the gene matches: 8. The CDR3 is 16 amino acids. Germline V lookup: CDR1 LNHDA, CDR2 SQIVND (reference sequence). This CDR3 reads CASSNTSGGAKDTQYF. The CDR3 bases are TGTGCCAGTAGCAATACTAGCGGGGGGGCCAAAGATACGCAGTATTTT.

The V gene is TRBV2, the J gene TRBJ2-7, with TRBD1 matching 7 bases. CDR1 and CDR2 from the germline V gene are SNHLY and FYNNEI. Trimming removed 7 bases from V and 2 bases from J; junction bases left unmatched: 5. The CDR3 totals 13 residues. CDR3 bases: TGTGCCAGCACCGGGACAGTCACCTACGAGCAGTACTTC. Its protein is CASTGTVTYEQYF.

The chain is built from TRBV5-6 and TRBJ1-1, with D possibly being TRBD1 (6 bases). The CDR3 extends over 16 amino acids. The germline CDR1 and CDR2 sequences are SGHDT and YYEEEE. V lost 0 bases to trimming and J lost 6 bases, with 18 bases between them. CDR3 region: CASSLGTVQGSPEAFF. The CDR3 DNA sequence: TGTGCCAGCAGCTTGGGGACTGTACAGGGCTCCCCTGAAGCTTTCTTT.

V is TRBV4-3 and J is TRBJ2-3, with 10 positions matching TRBD2. The trim removed 0 bases at V and 2 bases at J, leaving 8 bases unmatched. The CDR3 covers 18 residues. Germline CDR1 is LGHNA and CDR2 is YSLEER. The CDR3 coding sequence is TGCGCCAGCAGCCAAGAATTGGAGACTAGCGGGTACACAGATACGCAGTATTTT. Its translation is CASSQELETSGYTDTQYF.

The chain employs TRBV28 and TRBJ1-4, with 7 bases lining up with TRBD1. The germline CDR1 and CDR2 sequences are MDHEN and SYDVKM. The CDR3 is 18 residues long. V was pared by 6 bases and J by 5 bases, with 18 bases of the junction left unmatched. The CDR3, as DNA: TGTGCCAGCAGCCAAATTTGGCCTCGACAGGGACGGAATGAAAAACTGTTTTTT. Amino acids: CASSQIWPRQGRNEKLFF. The full variable domain, completed using reference TRBV28 and TRBJ1-4, is DVKVTQSSRYLVKRTGEKVFLECVQDMDHENMFWYRQDPGLGLRLIYFSYDVKMKEKGDIPEGYSVSREKKERFSLILESASTNQTSMYLCASSQIWPRQGRNEKLFFGSGTQLSVL.

V is TRBV4-1 and J is TRBJ2-1, with 12 bases lining up with TRBD2. Germline loops: CDR1 MGHRA, CDR2 YSYEKL. Germline trimming cut 4 bases from V and 7 bases from J; bases unmatched to any gene: 8. CDR3 length: 16 residues. The CDR3 sequence is CASSRRLAGADNEQFF. For the CDR3, the DNA is TGCGCCAGCAGCCGACGACTAGCGGGGGCCGATAATGAGCAGTTCTTC.

The chain joins TRBV28 to TRBJ2-2; D is unresolved. Germline V lookup: CDR1 MDHEN, CDR2 SYDVKM. The ends were cut back, 1 base at V and 2 bases at J, with 11 bases in the middle. The CDR3 has 16 amino acids. Here the CDR3 DNA reads TGTGCCAGCAGTTTATTAAGCTATCCCAACACCGGGGAGCTGTTTTTT. Translating it yields CASSLLSYPNTGELFF.